This is a list of T cell receptor beta chains from one sample in a study of blood T cell repertoires in COVID-19. The protocol was immunoSEQ multiplex PCR, while the TCRdb copy is restricted to in-frame clones and leaves out a portion. The data contain fewer than 250,000 clones, 75% to 85% of them seen just once; the ten biggest clones take up 4.7%. Specimen: peripheral blood. The source is a woman in her 70s with acute or convalescent COVID-19. Both conserved end residues are part of each CDR3. D genes are given only for firm matches. For some rows the clone size is stated as once, few or many, or as a class when expanded; others skip it.

NA	TRBV5-6	TRBJ1-1	NA	CASSLGGYAMNTEAFF	TGTGCCAGCAGCTTGGGCGGGTACGCGATGAACACTGAAGCTTTCTTT
NA	TRBV30	TRBJ1-1	once	CAWSEQGNTEAFF	TGTGCCTGGAGCGAACAGGGGAACACTGAAGCTTTCTTT
NA	TRBV10-1	TRBJ1-6	once	CASSESGRVNSPLHF	TGCGCCAGCAGTGAGTCAGGCAGGGTAAATTCACCCCTCCACTTT
TRBD2	TRBV18	TRBJ2-7	NA	CASSLAGGPGEQYF	TGTGCCAGCTCTCTAGCGGGGGGGCCGGGAGAGCAGTACTTC
TRBD1	TRBV4-3	TRBJ1-2	NA	CASSQRSDRGIYGYTF	TGCGCCAGCAGCCAGCGTTCGGACAGGGGAATTTATGGCTACACCTTC
TRBD1	TRBV4-3	TRBJ2-1	NA	CASSQEDRGAYNEQFF	TGCGCCAGCAGCCAAGAGGACAGGGGCGCCTACAATGAGCAGTTCTTC
NA	TRBV7-9	TRBJ2-3	few	CASTSQYAQYF	TGTGCCAGCACCTCACAGTACGCGCAGTATTTT
NA	TRBV6-5	TRBJ2-7	NA	CASSEDLTGDYEQYF	TGTGCCAGCTCCGAAGACCTTACGGGGGACTACGAGCAGTACTTC
NA	TRBV15	TRBJ2-3	NA	CATSRDKEGALNIDTQYF	TGTGCCACCAGCAGAGATAAAGAAGGGGCCCTGAATATAGATACGCAGTATTTT
NA	TRBV6-5	TRBJ1-2	NA	CATRGGNYGYTF	TGTGCCACCAGAGGAGGAAACTATGGCTACACCTTC
NA	TRBV6-5	TRBJ1-1	NA	CASSYSIPARVTEAFF	TGTGCCAGCAGTTACTCGATCCCGGCCAGGGTAACTGAAGCTTTCTTT
TRBD1	TRBV7-2	TRBJ2-4	NA	CASSFQGQGMYIQYF	TGTGCCAGCAGCTTCCAGGGACAGGGGATGTACATTCAGTACTTC
TRBD1	TRBV12-3/TRBV12-4	TRBJ2-7	NA	CASGRDRAFEQYF	TGTGCCAGCGGCCGGGACAGGGCCTTTGAGCAGTACTTC
NA	TRBV6-5	TRBJ2-3	NA	CASSQGGNTQYF	TGTGCCAGCAGCCAAGGGGGTAATACGCAGTATTTT
TRBD1	TRBV6-2/TRBV6-3	TRBJ1-1	NA	CASSYPDRGPGNTEAFF	TGTGCCAGCAGTTACCCGGACAGGGGTCCAGGGAACACTGAAGCTTTCTTT
NA	TRBV4-1	TRBJ1-5	NA	CASSQATHVGQPQHF	TGCGCCAGCAGCCAAGCGACTCACGTAGGTCAGCCCCAGCATTTT
NA	TRBV3-1/TRBV3-2	TRBJ2-1	NA	CASSLKNNEQFF	TGTGCCAGCAGCCTAAAAAACAATGAGCAGTTCTTC
NA	TRBV9	TRBJ2-1	NA	CASSVGRGNEQFF	TGTGCCAGCAGCGTAGGCAGGGGAAATGAGCAGTTCTTC
NA	TRBV28	TRBJ1-5	NA	CASSPLSRLSNQPQHF	TGTGCCAGCAGTCCCCTATCCAGGCTTAGCAATCAGCCCCAGCATTTT
NA	TRBV5-4	TRBJ1-1	NA	CASSLAWTLNTEAFF	TGTGCCAGCAGCTTGGCCTGGACATTGAACACTGAAGCTTTCTTT
NA	TRBV10-3	TRBJ1-2	NA	CAISEPGDNYGYTF	TGTGCCATCAGTGAGCCAGGGGATAACTATGGCTACACCTTC
NA	TRBV2	TRBJ1-6	once	CASINRDSDNSPLHF	TGTGCCAGCATTAATCGAGACAGCGATAATTCACCCCTCCACTTT
TRBD1	TRBV12-3/TRBV12-4	TRBJ1-2	NA	CASSMGQGYGYTF	TGTGCCAGCAGTATGGGACAGGGCTATGGCTACACCTTC
NA	TRBV2	TRBJ1-5	few	CASSAWRQSQPQHF	TGTGCCAGCAGCGCCTGGCGGCAATCTCAGCCCCAGCATTTT
TRBD1	TRBV6-2/TRBV6-3	TRBJ2-7	NA	CASSHPGTGIRVGYEQYF	TGTGCCAGCAGTCACCCCGGGACAGGGATTCGAGTCGGATACGAGCAGTACTTC
TRBD1	TRBV6-5	TRBJ1-4	once	CASSRRDRAQKLFF	TGTGCCAGCAGTCGCCGGGACAGGGCTCAAAAACTGTTTTTT
TRBD1	TRBV28	TRBJ1-1	NA	CASSLTGGSRTEAFF	TGTGCCAGCAGTCTAACAGGGGGTTCACGTACTGAAGCTTTCTTT
NA	TRBV4-3	TRBJ1-1	NA	CASSQRRTPEGAFF	TGCGCCAGCAGCCAAAGAAGGACACCCGAAGGAGCTTTCTTT
NA	TRBV10-1	TRBJ1-1	NA	CASSPDSYEGGTEAFF	TGCGCCAGCAGCCCCGACAGCTATGAAGGGGGCACTGAAGCTTTCTTT
TRBD1	TRBV7-9	TRBJ1-5	few	CASSSTQGGEPQHF	TGTGCCAGCAGCTCGACACAGGGGGGAGAGCCCCAGCATTTT
TRBD2	TRBV19	TRBJ2-1	once	CASSTTSGSYNEQFF	TGTGCCAGTAGTACTACTAGCGGATCCTACAATGAGCAGTTCTTC
NA	TRBV6-5	TRBJ1-2	few	CASRPTGNYGYTF	TGTGCCAGCAGACCTACAGGGAACTATGGCTACACCTTC
TRBD1	TRBV7-9	TRBJ1-1	NA	CASSFGTGGNTEAFF	TGTGCCAGCAGCTTCGGGACAGGAGGGAACACTGAAGCTTTCTTT
TRBD1	TRBV5-8	TRBJ1-1	NA	CASSYTGDAFF	TGTGCCAGCAGCTACACAGGGGACGCTTTCTTT
TRBD1	TRBV28	TRBJ1-1	NA	CASSPPTGLATEAFF	TGTGCCAGCAGCCCTCCGACAGGGCTGGCCACTGAAGCTTTCTTT
NA	TRBV7-2	TRBJ1-1	few	CASSPPGGYTEAFF	TGTGCCAGCAGCCCCCCTGGGGGGTACACTGAAGCTTTCTTT